This is a list of T cell receptor beta chains from one sample in a study of a mutant IDH1 vaccine in newly diagnosed glioma. These receptors are not linked to any known antigen. The assay was immunoSEQ multiplex PCR, and TCRdb's table has in-frame clones only and misses some. The table shows 20,000 to 30,000 clones, with around 76% occurring only once. The sequences come from PBMCs, collected from a glioma patient whose treatment included an IDH1 peptide vaccine. The receptors originated from a man aged 35-49 years with glioma. Some clones in this sample may be carry-over from other donors' samples. CDR3s include the opening cysteine and the closing phenylalanine or tryptophan. The D gene is left open where the match is weak. Rows may omit the clone size; those that give it use once, few, many or a size class.

-	14	TRBV6-1	few	TRBJ2-7	CASRVPTTRSEQYF	TGTGCCAGCAGAGTACCTACGACAAGGTCAGAGCAGTACTTC
-	14	TRBV30	-	TRBJ1-5	CAWSVKGGGQPQHF	TGTGCCTGGAGTGTGAAGGGAGGGGGTCAGCCCCAGCATTTT
-	14	TRBV5-1	-	TRBJ1-6	CASSPGPYNSPLHF	TGCGCCAGCAGCCCGGGACCTTATAATTCACCCCTCCACTTT
-	13	TRBV27	-	TRBJ1-2	CASSFFRGGGYTF	TGTGCCAGCAGTTTTTTCCGGGGGGGCGGCTACACCTTC
TRBD2	13	TRBV28	-	TRBJ2-7	CASMGGGVWEQYF	TGTGCCAGCATGGGTGGGGGGGTTTGGGAGCAGTACTTC
-	14	TRBV18	-	TRBJ1-1	CASSPRVGTTEAFF	TGTGCCAGCTCACCAAGGGTGGGCACCACTGAAGCTTTCTTT
TRBD1	15	TRBV2	-	TRBJ1-1	CASSDPGTGDGEAFF	TGTGCCAGCAGTGACCCCGGGACAGGGGATGGTGAAGCTTTCTTT
-	13	TRBV7-9	-	TRBJ2-5	CASSFSGQETQYF	TGTGCCAGCAGCTTTTCCGGACAAGAGACCCAGTACTTC
TRBD2	16	TRBV5-8	-	TRBJ2-5	CASSLGLAGGTETQYF	TGTGCCAGCAGCTTGGGACTAGCGGGGGGTACGGAGACCCAGTACTTC
TRBD1	13	TRBV29-1	-	TRBJ1-6	CSVRTGDNSPLHF	TGCAGCGTCCGGACAGGTGATAATTCACCCCTCCACTTT
-	13	TRBV7-9	-	TRBJ1-2	CASSHTGEPGYTF	TGTGCCAGCAGCCACACTGGAGAACCTGGCTACACCTTC
-	15	TRBV6-5	once	TRBJ1-4	CASSYSGVVHEKLFF	TGTGCCAGCAGTTACTCAGGAGTTGTGCATGAAAAACTGTTTTTT
-	15	TRBV9	-	TRBJ1-2	CASSVGQSFSYGYTF	TGTGCCAGCAGCGTAGGTCAGTCATTCTCCTATGGCTACACCTTC
-	14	TRBV5-5	-	TRBJ2-3	CASSLLPLGDTQYF	TGTGCCAGCAGCTTACTCCCTCTGGGGGATACGCAGTATTTT
-	13	TRBV4-1	-	TRBJ2-5	CASSTLLQETQYF	TGCGCCAGCAGCACGCTCCTACAAGAGACCCAGTACTTC
-	18	TRBV2	-	TRBJ2-4	CASSEVYGRSLAKNIQYF	TGTGCCAGCAGTGAAGTTTACGGACGGTCGCTAGCCAAAAACATTCAGTACTTC
-	16	TRBV10-3	-	TRBJ1-1	CAISEGVFYMNTEAFF	TGTGCCATCAGTGAGGGGGTCTTTTACATGAACACTGAAGCTTTCTTT
-	13	TRBV19	-	TRBJ2-7	CASSATGRYEQYF	TGTGCCAGTAGTGCCACAGGGAGATACGAGCAGTACTTC
TRBD1	14	TRBV7-2	-	TRBJ1-5	CASSFRGPDQPQHF	TGTGCCAGCAGCTTCAGGGGGCCCGATCAGCCCCAGCATTTT
-	16	TRBV7-6	-	TRBJ2-7	CASSPDPGVSSYEQYF	TGTGCCAGCAGCCCGGACCCAGGGGTATCTTCCTACGAGCAGTACTTC
-	12	TRBV10-3	-	TRBJ1-3	CAIKGSGNTIYF	TGTGCCATCAAGGGCTCTGGAAACACCATATATTTT
-	15	TRBV5-4	-	TRBJ1-6	CASSYGSSYNSPLHF	TGTGCCAGCAGCTATGGGAGCTCCTATAATTCACCCCTCCACTTT
-	14	TRBV6-1	-	TRBJ1-2	CASVTGIGSYGYTF	TGTGCCAGCGTAACAGGAATCGGAAGCTATGGCTACACCTTC